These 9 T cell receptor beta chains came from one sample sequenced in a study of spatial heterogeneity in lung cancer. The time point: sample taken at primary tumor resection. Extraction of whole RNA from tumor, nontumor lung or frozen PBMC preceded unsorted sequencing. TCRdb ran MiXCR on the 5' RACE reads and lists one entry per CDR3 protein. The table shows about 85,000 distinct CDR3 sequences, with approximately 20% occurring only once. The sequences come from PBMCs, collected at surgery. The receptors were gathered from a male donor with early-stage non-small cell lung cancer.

The CDR3 nucleotides read TGCGCCAGCAGCTTGTATCAGGAAGATGGCTACACCTTC. The encoded protein is CASSLYQEDGYTF. The chain links TRBV5-1 to TRBJ1-2, with D hard to call. This CDR3 comprises 13 residues. Germline CDR1 SGHRS, CDR2 YFSETQ. V shed 1 base and J shed 6 bases, with 10 bases lying between them.

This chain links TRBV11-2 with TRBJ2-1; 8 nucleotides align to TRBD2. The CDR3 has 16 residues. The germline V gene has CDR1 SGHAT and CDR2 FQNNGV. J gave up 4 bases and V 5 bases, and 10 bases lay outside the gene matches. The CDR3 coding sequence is TGTGCCAGCAGCCCCTGGGGAGCGGGAGATTACAATGAGCAGTTCTTC. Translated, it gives CASSPWGAGDYNEQFF.

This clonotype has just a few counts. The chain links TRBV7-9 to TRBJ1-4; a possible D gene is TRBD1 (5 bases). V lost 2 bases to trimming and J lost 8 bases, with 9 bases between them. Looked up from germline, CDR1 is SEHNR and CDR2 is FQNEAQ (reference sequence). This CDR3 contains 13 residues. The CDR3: CASSLRQFEKLFF. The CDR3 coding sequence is TGTGCCAGCAGCTTACGACAGTTCGAAAAACTGTTTTTT.

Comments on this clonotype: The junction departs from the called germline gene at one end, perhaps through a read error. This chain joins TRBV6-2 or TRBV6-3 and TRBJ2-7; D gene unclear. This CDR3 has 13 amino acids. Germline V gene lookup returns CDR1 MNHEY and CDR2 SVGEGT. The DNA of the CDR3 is TGTGCCAGCAGCCGCCAAGACTTGAAGGGCCTACACTTC. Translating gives CASSRQDLKGLHF.

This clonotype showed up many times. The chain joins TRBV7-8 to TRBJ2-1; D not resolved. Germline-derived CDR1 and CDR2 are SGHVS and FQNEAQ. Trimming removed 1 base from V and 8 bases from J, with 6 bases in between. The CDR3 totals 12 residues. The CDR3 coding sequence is TGTGCCAGCAGCTTAGGAGGTGATGAGCAGTTCTTC. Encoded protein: CASSLGGDEQFF. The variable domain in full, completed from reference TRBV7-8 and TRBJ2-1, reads GAGVSQSPRYKVAKRGQDVALRCDPISGHVSLFWYQQALGQGPEFLTYFQNEAQLDKSGLPSDRFFAERPEGSVSTLKIQRTQQEDSAVYLCASSLGGDEQFFGPGTRLTVL.

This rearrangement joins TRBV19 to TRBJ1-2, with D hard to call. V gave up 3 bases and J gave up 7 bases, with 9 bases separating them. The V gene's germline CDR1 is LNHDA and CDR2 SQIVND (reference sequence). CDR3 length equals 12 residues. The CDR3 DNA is TGTGCCAGTAGTATGTGGCGCTCTGGCTACACCTTC. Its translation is CASSMWRSGYTF. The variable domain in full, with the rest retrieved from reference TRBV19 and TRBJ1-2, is DGGITQSPKYLFRKEGQNVTLSCEQNLNHDAMYWYRQDPGQGLRLIYYSQIVNDFQKGDIAEGYSVSREKKESFPLTVTSAQKNPTAFYLCASSMWRSGYTFGSGTRLTVV.

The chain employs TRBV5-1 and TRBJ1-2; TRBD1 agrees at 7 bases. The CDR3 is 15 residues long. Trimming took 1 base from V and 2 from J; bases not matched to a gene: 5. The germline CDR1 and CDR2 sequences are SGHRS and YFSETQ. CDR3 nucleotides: TGCGCCAGCAGCTTGCACGAGGGGGCCAACTATGGCTACACCTTC. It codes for CASSLHEGANYGYTF.

The CDR3 DNA reads TGTGCCATCAGTGACAGCTACGAGCAGTACTTC. It translates to CAISDSYEQYF. This chain uses TRBV10-3 with TRBJ2-7; D is unresolved. This CDR3 has 11 residues. Trimming stripped 3 bases from V and 3 bases from J, with 3 bases between. Germline values: CDR1 ENHRY, CDR2 SYGVKD.

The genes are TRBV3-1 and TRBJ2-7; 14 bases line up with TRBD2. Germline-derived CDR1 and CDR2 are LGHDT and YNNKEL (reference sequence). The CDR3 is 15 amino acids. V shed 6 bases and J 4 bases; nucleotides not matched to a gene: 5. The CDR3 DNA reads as TGTGCCAGCAGTCTAGGACTAGCGGGGGGATACGAGCAGTACTTC. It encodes CASSLGLAGGYEQYF.